One and the same sample provided the 3 T cell receptor beta chains below, sequenced in a study of T cell responses to AZD1222 COVID-19 vaccine. Data came from immunoSEQ multiplex PCR; TCRdb stores just in-frame clones and leaves some out. The sample lists around 110,000 clones, around nine tenths occurring once. Specimen: peripheral blood, collected on day 0 of AZD1222 vaccination. The receptor set was obtained from an adult in good health.

The chain joins TRBV7-2 to TRBJ2-2; possibly TRBD1 for D (5 bases). Germline assignment: CDR1 SGHTA and CDR2 FQGNSA. This CDR3 has 17 amino acids. V lost 3 bases, J lost 1 base, and 15 bases lay in between. The CDR3 protein is CASSFGRRQRNTGELFF. The CDR3 DNA is TGTGCCAGCAGCTTCGGGCGGAGACAGAGGAACACCGGGGAGCTGTTTTTT.

The CDR3 sequence: CASRHGQVNYGYTF. Here the CDR3 DNA reads TGTGCCAGCAGACACGGACAGGTGAACTATGGCTACACCTTC. The genes are TRBV6-5 and TRBJ1-2, with 7 bases identical to TRBD1. CDR1 and CDR2 (germline): MNHEY, SVGAGI. The CDR3 loop spans 14 amino acids. V lost 6 bases, J lost 2 bases, and 6 bases stayed unmatched.

This chain links TRBV6-2 or TRBV6-3 with TRBJ1-3; D not resolved. The germline V and J ends were trimmed by 1 base and 0 bases, with 13 bases remaining between them. Germline V gene lookup returns CDR1 MNHEY and CDR2 SVGEGT. The CDR3 totals 17 residues. CDR3 region: CASSYFGFIPSGNTIYF. In DNA, the CDR3 is TGTGCCAGCAGTTACTTCGGGTTTATTCCCTCTGGAAACACCATATATTTT.